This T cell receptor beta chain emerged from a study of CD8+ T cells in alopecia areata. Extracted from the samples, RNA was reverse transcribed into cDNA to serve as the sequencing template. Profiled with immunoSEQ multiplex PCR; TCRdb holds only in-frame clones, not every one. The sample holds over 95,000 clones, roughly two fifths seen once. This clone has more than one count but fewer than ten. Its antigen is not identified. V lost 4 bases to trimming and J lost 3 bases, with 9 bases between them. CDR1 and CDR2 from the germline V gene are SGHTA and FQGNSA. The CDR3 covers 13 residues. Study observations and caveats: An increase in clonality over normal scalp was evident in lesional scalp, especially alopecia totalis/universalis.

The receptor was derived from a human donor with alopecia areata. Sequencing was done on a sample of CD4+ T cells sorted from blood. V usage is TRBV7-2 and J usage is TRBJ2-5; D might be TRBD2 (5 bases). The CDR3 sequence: CASSSRREETQYF. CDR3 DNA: TGTGCCAGCAGCTCACGGCGGGAAGAGACCCAGTACTTC.